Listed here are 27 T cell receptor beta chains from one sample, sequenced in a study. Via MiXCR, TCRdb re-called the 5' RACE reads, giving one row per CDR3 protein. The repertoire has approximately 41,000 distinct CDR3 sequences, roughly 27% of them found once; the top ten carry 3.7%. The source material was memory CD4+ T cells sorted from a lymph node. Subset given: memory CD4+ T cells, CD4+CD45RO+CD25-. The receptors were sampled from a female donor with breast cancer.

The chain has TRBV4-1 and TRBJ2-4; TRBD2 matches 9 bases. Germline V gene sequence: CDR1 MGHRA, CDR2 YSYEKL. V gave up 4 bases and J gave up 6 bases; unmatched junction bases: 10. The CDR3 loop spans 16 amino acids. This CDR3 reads CASSPPLAGMGNIQYF. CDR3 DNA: TGCGCCAGCAGCCCCCCTCTAGCGGGGATGGGAAACATTCAGTACTTC.

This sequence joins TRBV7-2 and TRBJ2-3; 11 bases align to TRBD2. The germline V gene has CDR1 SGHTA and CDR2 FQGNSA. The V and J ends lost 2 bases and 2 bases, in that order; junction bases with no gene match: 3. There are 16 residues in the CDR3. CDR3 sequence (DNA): TGTGCCAGCAGCTTATCTAGCGGGAGGAACACAGATACGCAGTATTTT. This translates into CASSLSSGRNTDTQYF. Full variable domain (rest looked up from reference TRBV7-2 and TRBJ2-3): GAGVSQSPSNKVTEKGKDVELRCDPISGHTALYWYRQSLGQGLEFLIYFQGNSAPDKSGLPSDRFSAERTGGSVSTLTIQRTQQEDSAVYLCASSLSSGRNTDTQYFGPGTRLTVL.

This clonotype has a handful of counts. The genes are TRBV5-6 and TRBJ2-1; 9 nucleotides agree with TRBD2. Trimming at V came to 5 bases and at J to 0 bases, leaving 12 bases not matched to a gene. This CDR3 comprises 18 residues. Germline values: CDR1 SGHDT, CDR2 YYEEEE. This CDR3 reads CASSTRWLAGFSYNEQFF. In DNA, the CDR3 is TGTGCCAGCAGTACCCGTTGGCTAGCGGGGTTCTCCTACAATGAGCAGTTCTTC. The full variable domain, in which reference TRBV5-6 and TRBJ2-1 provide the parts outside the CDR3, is DAGVTQSPTHLIKTRGQQVTLRCSPKSGHDTVSWYQQALGQGPQFIFQYYEEEERQRGNFPDRFSGHQFPNYSSELNVNALLLGDSALYLCASSTRWLAGFSYNEQFFGPGTRLTVL.

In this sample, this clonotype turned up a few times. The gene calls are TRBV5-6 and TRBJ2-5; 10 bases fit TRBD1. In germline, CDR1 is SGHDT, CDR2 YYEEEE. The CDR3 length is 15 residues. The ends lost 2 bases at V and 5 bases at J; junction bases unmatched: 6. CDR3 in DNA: TGTGCCAGCAGCTTTACCGGGACAGGGGACGAGACCCAGTACTTC. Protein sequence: CASSFTGTGDETQYF.

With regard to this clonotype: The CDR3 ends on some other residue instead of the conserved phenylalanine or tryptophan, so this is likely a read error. CDR3: CASGLVAREQYL. The CDR3 nucleotides read TGTGCCAGCGGACTGGTCGCCCGGGAGCAGTACTTA. The chain couples TRBV12-3 or TRBV12-4 to TRBJ2-7, with a weak D call TRBD2 (5 bases). This CDR3 region has 12 residues. Trimming took off 8 bases at V and 7 bases at J, with 15 bases between the two ends.

The chain's CDR3 is CASSLSGSMGEQYF. As DNA, the CDR3 is TGCGCCAGCAGCTTGTCGGGGTCAATGGGGGAGCAGTACTTC. V gene TRBV5-1 combines with J gene TRBJ2-7; D perhaps matches TRBD2 (5 bases). The V gene lost 1 base and the J gene lost 7 bases, with 15 bases spanning the gap. Germline V CDR1 and CDR2: SGHRS, YFSETQ. This CDR3 is 14 amino acids long.

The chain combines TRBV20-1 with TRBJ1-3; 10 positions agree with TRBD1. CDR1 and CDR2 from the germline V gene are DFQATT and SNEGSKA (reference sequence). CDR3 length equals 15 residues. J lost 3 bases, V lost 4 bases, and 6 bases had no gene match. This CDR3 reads CSAKRQGADGNTIYF. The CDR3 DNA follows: TGCAGTGCTAAAAGACAGGGGGCTGATGGAAACACCATATATTTT.

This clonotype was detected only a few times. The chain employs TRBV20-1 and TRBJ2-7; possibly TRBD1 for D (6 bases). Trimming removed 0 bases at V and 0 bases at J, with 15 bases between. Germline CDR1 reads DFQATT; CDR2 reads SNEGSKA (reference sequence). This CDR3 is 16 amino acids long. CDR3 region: CSARDRDNFASYEQYF. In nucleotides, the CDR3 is TGCAGTGCTAGAGATAGGGACAACTTCGCCTCCTACGAGCAGTACTTC.

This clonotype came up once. DNA of the CDR3: TGCAGCGTTGATTCAGGACAGGCGAACTATGGCTACACCTTC. Protein sequence: CSVDSGQANYGYTF. The chain employs TRBV29-1 and TRBJ1-2; 7 nucleotides agree with TRBD1. Germline CDR1 and CDR2: SQVTM and ANQGSEA. This CDR3 has 14 amino acids. V was clipped by 3 bases and J by 2 bases; unmatched bases: 6.

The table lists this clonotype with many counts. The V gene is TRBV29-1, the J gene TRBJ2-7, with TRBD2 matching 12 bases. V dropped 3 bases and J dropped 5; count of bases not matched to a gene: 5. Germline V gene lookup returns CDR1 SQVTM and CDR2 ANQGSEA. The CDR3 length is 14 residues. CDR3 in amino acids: CSVDGWTSGNEQYF. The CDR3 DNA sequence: TGCAGCGTTGATGGTTGGACTAGCGGGAACGAGCAGTACTTC.

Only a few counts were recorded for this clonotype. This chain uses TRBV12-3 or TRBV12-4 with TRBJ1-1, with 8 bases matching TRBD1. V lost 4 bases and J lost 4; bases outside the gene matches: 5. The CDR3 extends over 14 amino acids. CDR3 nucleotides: TGTGCCAGCAGTTCAGGGGGCGCTTCCACTGAAGCTTTCTTT. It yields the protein CASSSGGASTEAFF.

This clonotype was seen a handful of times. The CDR3 here is CASRGLAGDDEQYF. In DNA form, the CDR3 reads TGCGCCAGCAGGGGACTAGCGGGAGACGACGAGCAGTACTTC. The chain employs TRBV5-1 and TRBJ2-7, with TRBD2 identical over 14 bases. This CDR3 comprises 14 residues. CDR1 SGHRS and CDR2 YFSETQ come from the germline V gene. V dropped 5 bases and J dropped 5; count of bases not matched to a gene: 3.

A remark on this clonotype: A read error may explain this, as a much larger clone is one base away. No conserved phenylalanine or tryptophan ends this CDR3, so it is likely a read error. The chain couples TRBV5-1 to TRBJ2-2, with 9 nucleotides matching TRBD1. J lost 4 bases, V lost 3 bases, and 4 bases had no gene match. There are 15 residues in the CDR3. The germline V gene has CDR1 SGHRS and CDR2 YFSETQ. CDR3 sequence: CASSSRQGGTGELFL. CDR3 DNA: TGCGCCAGCAGCTCACGACAGGGGGGCACCGGGGAGCTGTTTTTA.

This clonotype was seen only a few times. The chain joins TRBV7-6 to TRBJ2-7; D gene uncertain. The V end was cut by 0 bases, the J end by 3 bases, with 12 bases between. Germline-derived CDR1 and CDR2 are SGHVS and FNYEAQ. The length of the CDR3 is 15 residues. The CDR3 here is CASSLAESQVYEQYF. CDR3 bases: TGTGCCAGCAGCTTAGCTGAGAGCCAGGTCTACGAGCAGTACTTC.

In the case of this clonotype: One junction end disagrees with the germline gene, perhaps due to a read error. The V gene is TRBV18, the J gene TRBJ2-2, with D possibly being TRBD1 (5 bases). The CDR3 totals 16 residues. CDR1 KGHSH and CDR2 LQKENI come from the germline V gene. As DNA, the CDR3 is TGTGCCAGCTCACCGGTGACAGCTAAATTGACCGTGGAGCTGTTTTTT. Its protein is CASSPVTAKLTVELFF.

CDR3 nucleotide sequence: TGCAGTGTCCCGGGTCTAGCCAAAAACATTCAGTACTTC. Translating it yields CSVPGLAKNIQYF. V and J are TRBV20-1 and TRBJ2-4; D remains ambiguous. CDR1 is DFQATT, CDR2 SNEGSKA, per germline (reference sequence). CDR3 length: 13 residues. V was trimmed by 7 bases and J by 0 bases, leaving 10 bases between them.

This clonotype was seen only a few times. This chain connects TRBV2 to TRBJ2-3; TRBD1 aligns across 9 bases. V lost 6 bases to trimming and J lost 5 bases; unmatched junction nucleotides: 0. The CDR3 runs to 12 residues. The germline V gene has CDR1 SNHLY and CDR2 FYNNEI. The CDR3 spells CASRDRGDTQYF. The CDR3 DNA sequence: TGTGCCAGCAGGGACAGGGGAGATACGCAGTATTTT.

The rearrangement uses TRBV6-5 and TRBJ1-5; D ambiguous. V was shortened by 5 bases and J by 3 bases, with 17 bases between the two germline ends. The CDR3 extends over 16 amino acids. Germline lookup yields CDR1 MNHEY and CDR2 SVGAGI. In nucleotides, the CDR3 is TGTGCCAGCAGTGTGGCCCCGGGCCCTTCCAATCAGCCCCAGCATTTT. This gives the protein CASSVAPGPSNQPQHF.

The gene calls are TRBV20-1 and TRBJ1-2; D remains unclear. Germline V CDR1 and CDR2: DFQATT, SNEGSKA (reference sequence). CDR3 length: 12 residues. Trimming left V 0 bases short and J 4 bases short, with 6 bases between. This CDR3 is CSARDPPYGYTF. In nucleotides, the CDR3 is TGCAGTGCTAGAGATCCCCCCTATGGCTACACCTTC.

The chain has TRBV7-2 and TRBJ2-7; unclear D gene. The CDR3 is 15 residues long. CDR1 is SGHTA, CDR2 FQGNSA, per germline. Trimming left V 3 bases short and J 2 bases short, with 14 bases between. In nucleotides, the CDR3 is TGTGCCAGCAGCTTCATCGTCGGACCAGCCTACGAGCAGTACTTC. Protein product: CASSFIVGPAYEQYF.

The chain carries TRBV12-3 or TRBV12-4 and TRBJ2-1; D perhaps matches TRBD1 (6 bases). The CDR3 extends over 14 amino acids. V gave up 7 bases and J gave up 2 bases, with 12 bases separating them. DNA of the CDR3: TGTGCCAGCACCCTGGCAGGGGCCTACAATGAGCAGTTCTTC. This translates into CASTLAGAYNEQFF.

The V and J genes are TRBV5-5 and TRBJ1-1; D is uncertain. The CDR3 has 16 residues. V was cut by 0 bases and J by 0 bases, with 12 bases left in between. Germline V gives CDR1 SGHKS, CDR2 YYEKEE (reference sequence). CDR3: CASSLGQDRVNTEAFF. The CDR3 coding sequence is TGTGCCAGCAGCTTGGGGCAGGACCGGGTGAACACTGAAGCTTTCTTT.

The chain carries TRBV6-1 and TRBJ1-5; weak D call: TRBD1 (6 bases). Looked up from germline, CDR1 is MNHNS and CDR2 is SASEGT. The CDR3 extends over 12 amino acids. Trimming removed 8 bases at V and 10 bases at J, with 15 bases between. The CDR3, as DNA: TGTGCCAGCGGACAGTCCGGTCAACCCCAGCATTTT. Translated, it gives CASGQSGQPQHF.

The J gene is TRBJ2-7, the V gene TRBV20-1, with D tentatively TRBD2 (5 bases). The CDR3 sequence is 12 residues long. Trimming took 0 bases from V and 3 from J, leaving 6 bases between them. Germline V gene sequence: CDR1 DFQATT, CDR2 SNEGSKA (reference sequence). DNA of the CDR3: TGCAGTGCTAGAGACGGGAACTACGAGCAGTACTTC. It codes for CSARDGNYEQYF.

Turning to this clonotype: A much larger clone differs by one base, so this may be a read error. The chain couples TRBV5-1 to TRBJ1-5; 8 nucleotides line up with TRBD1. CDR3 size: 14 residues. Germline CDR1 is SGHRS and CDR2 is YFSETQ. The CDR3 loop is CASSVGQGHQPLHF. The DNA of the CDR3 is TGCGCCAGCAGCGTCGGACAGGGACATCAGCCCCTGCATTTT. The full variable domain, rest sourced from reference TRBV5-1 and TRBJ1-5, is KAGVTQTPRYLIKTRGQQVTLSCSPISGHRSVSWYQQTPGQGLQFLFEYFSETQRNKGNFPGRFSGRQFSNSRSEMNVSTLELGDSALYLCASSVGQGHQPLHFGDGTRLSIL.

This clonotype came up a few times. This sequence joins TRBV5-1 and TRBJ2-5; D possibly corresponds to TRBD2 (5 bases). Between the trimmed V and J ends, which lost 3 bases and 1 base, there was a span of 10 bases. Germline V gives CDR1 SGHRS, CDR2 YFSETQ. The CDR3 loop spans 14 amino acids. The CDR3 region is CASSWGAGQETQYF. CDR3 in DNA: TGCGCCAGCAGCTGGGGAGCAGGCCAAGAGACCCAGTACTTC.

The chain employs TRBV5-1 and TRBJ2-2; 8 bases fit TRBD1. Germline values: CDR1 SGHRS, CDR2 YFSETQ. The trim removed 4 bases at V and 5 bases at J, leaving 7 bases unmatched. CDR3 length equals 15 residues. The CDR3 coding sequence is TGCGCCAGCAGCCCCGGGACAGGTTTTACCGGGGAGCTGTTTTTT. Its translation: CASSPGTGFTGELFF.